The clone carrying this T cell receptor beta chain has more than one count but fewer than ten. Its antigen is unknown. Amplification of TCR beta used genomic DNA extracted from peripheral blood. This entry comes from a study of T cell repertoires in aging, cancer and after chemotherapy. Study results and limitations: Rebound thymic output was suggested by rising median generation probability during chemotherapy in each cancer cohort.

CDR1 MNHEY and CDR2 SMNVEV come from the germline V gene (reference sequence). The V end lost 10 bases, the J end lost 6 bases, and 11 bases lay between the germline ends. The CDR3 loop spans 11 amino acids. A mixed TRB-A/B primer pool amplified rearranged TRB by multiplex touch-down PCR. TCRdb recomputed calls from the multiplex PCR reads with MiXCR, one row per CDR3 protein. The table shows approximately 11,000 distinct CDR3 sequences, with approximately 32% occurring only once. The chain carries TRBV27 and TRBJ2-3, with D perhaps given as TRBD1 or TRBD2 (5 bases each). The clonotype was recovered from a human donor in good health. The donor label of this sample is uncertain. Sequenced sample: blood. The CDR3 spells CATWGLDTQYF. CDR3 in DNA: TGTGCCACCTGGGGGTTGGATACGCAGTATTTT.